This T cell receptor beta chain was identified in a study of neoadjuvant anti-PD-1 for oral cavity cancer. The CDR3 spans 16 residues. V was shortened by 4 bases and J by 3 bases, with 19 bases between the two germline ends. Germline CDR1 reads SGHDT; CDR2 reads YYEEEE. Time point of the sample: after neoadjuvant nivolumab, at surgical resection. These newly diagnosed stage II-IVA oral cavity squamous cell carcinoma patients had no prior systemic or radiation treatment. Repertoires were generated with immunoSEQ multiplex PCR, while TCRdb's copy carries only in-frame clones and drops some. Of approximately 7,800 clones listed, around 67% are singletons.

The receptor comes from a person aged 35-79 years with oral cavity squamous cell carcinoma. The sample was PBMCs, taken after nivolumab (anti-PD-1) treatment. This chain links TRBV5-6 with TRBJ1-1; possible D gene TRBD1, 6 bases. The CDR3 region is CASSPHGGARDTEAFF. The CDR3 bases are TGTGCCAGCAGCCCGCACGGGGGGGCGCGAGACACTGAAGCTTTCTTT.